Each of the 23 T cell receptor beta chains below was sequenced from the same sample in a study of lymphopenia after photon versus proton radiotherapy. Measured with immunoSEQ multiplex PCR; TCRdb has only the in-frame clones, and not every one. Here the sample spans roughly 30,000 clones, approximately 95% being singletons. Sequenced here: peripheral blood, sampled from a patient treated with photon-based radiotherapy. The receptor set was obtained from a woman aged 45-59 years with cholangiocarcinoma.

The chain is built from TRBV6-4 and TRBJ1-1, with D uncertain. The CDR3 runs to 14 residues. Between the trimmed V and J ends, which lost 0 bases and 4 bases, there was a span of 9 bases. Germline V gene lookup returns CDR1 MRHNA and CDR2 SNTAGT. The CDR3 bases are TGTGCCAGCAGTGACTCGGTTTACTCCACTGAAGCTTTCTTT. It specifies CASSDSVYSTEAFF.

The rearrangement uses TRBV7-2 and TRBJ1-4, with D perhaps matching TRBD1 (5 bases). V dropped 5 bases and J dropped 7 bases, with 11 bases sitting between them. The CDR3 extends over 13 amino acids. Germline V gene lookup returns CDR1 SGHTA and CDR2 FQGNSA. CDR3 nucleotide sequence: TGTGCCAGCAGCCAAGGGGCGGCTGAAAAACTGTTTTTT. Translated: CASSQGAAEKLFF.

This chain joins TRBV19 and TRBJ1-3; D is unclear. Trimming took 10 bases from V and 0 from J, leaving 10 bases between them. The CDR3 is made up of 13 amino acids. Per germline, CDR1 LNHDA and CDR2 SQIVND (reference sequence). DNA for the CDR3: TGTGCCACCCGACGGAACTCTGGAAACACCATATATTTT. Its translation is CATRRNSGNTIYF.

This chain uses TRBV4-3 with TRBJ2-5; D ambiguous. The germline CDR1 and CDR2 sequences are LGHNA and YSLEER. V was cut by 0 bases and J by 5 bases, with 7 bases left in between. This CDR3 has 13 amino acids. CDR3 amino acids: CASSQENEETQYF. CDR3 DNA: TGCGCCAGCAGCCAAGAGAATGAGGAGACCCAGTACTTC.

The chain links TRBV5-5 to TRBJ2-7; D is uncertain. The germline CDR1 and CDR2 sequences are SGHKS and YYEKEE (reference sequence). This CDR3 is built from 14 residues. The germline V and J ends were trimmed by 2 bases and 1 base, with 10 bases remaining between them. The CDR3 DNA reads TGTGCCAGCAGCTTAATAACCTTTTCCTACGAGCAGTACTTC. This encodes CASSLITFSYEQYF. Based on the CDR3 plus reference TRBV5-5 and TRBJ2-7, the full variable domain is DAGVTQSPTHLIKTRGQQVTLRCSPISGHKSVSWYQQVLGQGPQFIFQYYEKEERGRGNFPDRFSARQFPNYSSELNVNALLLGDSALYLCASSLITFSYEQYFGPGTRLTVT.

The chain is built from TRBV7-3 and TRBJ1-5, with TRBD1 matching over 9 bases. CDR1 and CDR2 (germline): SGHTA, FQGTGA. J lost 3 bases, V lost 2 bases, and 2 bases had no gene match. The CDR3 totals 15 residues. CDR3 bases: TGTGCCAGCAGCTTAGGACAGGGGAACAATCAGCCCCAGCATTTT. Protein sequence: CASSLGQGNNQPQHF.

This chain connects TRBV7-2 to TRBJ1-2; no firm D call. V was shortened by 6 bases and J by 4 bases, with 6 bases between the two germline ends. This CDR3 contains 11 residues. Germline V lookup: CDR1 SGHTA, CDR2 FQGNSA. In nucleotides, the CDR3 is TGTGCCAGCAGTCAGAGCTATGGCTACACCTTC. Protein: CASSQSYGYTF.

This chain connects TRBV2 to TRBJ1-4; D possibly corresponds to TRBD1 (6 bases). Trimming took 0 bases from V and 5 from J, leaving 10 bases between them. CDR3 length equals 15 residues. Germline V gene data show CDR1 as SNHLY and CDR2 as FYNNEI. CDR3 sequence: CASSEAGGPNEKLFF. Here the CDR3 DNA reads TGTGCCAGCAGTGAAGCTGGGGGGCCAAATGAAAAACTGTTTTTT.

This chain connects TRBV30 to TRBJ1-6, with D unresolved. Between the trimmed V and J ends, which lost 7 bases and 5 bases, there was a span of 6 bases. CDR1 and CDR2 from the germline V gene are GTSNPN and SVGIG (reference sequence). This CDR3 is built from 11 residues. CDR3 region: CASQNNSPLHF. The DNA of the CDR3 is TGTGCCTCTCAGAATAATTCACCCCTCCACTTT.

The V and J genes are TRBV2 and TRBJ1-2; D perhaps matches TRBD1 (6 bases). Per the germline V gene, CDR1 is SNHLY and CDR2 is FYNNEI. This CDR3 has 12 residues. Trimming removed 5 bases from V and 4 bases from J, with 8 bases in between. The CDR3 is CASSTGPYGYTF. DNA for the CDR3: TGTGCCAGCAGTACAGGGCCCTATGGCTACACCTTC.

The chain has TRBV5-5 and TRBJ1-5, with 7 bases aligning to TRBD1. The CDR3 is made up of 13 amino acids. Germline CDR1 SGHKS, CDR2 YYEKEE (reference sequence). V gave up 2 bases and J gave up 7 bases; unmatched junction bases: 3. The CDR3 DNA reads TGTGCCAGCAGCTTCGACAGGGTCCAGCCCCAGCATTTT. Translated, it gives CASSFDRVQPQHF.

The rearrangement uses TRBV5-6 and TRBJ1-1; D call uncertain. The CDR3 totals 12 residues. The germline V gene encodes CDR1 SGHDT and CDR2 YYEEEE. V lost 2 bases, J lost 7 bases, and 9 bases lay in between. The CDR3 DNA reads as TGTGCCAGCAGCTTTTCACCTTTTGAAGCTTTCTTT. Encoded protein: CASSFSPFEAFF.

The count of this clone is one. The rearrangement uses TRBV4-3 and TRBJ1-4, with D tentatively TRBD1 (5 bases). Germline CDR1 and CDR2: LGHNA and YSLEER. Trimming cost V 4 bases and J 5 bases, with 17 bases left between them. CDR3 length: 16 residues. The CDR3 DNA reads TGCGCCAGCAGCCGGAATTTTCAGGGATTGAATGAAAAACTGTTTTTT. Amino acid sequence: CASSRNFQGLNEKLFF.

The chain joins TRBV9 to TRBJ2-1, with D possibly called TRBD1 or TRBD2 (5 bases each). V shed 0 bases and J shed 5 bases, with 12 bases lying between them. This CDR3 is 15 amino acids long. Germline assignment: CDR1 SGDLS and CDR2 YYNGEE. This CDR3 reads CASSVEWGRHNEQFF. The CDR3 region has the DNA TGTGCCAGCAGCGTAGAGTGGGGGAGACACAATGAGCAGTTCTTC.

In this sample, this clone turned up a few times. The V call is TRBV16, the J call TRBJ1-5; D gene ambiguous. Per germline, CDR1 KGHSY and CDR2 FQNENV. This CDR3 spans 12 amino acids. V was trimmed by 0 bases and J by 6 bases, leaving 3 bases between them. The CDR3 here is CASSQSVQPQHF. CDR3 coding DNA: TGTGCCAGCAGCCAATCAGTTCAGCCCCAGCATTTT.

CDR3 region: CASGRTTSNTGELFF. The CDR3 coding sequence is TGCGCCAGCGGGCGGACAACCTCGAACACCGGGGAGCTGTTTTTT. The chain carries TRBV10-1 and TRBJ2-2, with D tentatively TRBD1 (5 bases). The CDR3 length is 15 residues. Germline loops: CDR1 WNHNN, CDR2 SYGVQD (reference sequence). Trimming cost V 8 bases and J 0 bases, with 13 bases left between them.

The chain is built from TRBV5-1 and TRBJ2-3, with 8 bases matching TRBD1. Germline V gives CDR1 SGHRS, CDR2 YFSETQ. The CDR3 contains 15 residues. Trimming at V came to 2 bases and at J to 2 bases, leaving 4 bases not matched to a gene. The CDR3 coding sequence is TGCGCCAGCAGCTTCACAGGGGGTCCCACAGATACGCAGTATTTT. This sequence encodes CASSFTGGPTDTQYF.

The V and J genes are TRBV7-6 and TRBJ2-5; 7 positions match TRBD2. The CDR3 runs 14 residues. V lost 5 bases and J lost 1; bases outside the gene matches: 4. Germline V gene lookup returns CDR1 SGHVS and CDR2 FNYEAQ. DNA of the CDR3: TGTGCCAGCAGCACCGGGACTACCCAAGAGACCCAGTACTTC. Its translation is CASSTGTTQETQYF.

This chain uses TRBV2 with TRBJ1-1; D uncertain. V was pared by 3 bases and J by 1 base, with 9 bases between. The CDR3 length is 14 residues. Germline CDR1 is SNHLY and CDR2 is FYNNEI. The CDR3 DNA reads TGTGCCAGCAGTGAGCAAAGGAGGAACACTGAAGCTTTCTTT. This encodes CASSEQRRNTEAFF.

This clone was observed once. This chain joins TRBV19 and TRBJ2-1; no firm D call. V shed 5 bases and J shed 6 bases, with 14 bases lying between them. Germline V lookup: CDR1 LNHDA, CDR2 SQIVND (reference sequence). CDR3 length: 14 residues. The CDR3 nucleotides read TGTGCCAGTAGTGAAAACGGACGGTCCAATGAGCAGTTCTTC. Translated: CASSENGRSNEQFF.

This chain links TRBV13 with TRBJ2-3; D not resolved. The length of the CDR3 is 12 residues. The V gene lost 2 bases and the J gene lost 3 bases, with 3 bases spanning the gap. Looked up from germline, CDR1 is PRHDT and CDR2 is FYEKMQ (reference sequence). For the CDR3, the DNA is TGTGCCAGCAGCTTAAGGACAGATACGCAGTATTTT. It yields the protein CASSLRTDTQYF. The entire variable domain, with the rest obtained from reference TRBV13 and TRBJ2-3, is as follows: AAGVIQSPRHLIKEKRETATLKCYPIPRHDTVYWYQQGPGQDPQFLISFYEKMQSDKGSIPDRFSAQQFSDYHSELNMSSLELGDSALYFCASSLRTDTQYFGPGTRLTVL.

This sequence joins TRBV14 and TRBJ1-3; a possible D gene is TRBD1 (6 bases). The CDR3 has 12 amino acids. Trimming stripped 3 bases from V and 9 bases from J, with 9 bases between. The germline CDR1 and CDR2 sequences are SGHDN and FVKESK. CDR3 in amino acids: CASSQRGATIYF. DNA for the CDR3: TGTGCCAGCAGCCAGAGGGGGGCCACCATATATTTT. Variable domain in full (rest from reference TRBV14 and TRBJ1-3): EAGVTQFPSHSVIEKGQTVTLRCDPISGHDNLYWYRRVMGKEIKFLLHFVKESKQDESGMPNNRFLAERTGGTYSTLKVQPAELEDSGVYFCASSQRGATIYFGEGSWLTVV.

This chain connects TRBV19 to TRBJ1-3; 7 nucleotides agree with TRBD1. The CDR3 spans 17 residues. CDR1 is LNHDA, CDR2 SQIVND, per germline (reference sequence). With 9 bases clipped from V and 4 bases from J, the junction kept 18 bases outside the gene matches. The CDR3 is CASSRYTGEPEGNTIYF. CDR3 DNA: TGTGCCAGCAGCAGGTATACAGGGGAACCGGAAGGAAACACCATATATTTT. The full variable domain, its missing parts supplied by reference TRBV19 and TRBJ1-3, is DGGITQSPKYLFRKEGQNVTLSCEQNLNHDAMYWYRQDPGQGLRLIYYSQIVNDFQKGDIAEGYSVSREKKESFPLTVTSAQKNPTAFYLCASSRYTGEPEGNTIYFGEGSWLTVV.